Listed here are 16 T cell receptor beta chains from one sample, sequenced in a study of blood T cell repertoires in COVID-19. Using immunoSEQ multiplex PCR, the repertoire was profiled, and TCRdb retains in-frame clones only, with some absent. Of 35,000 to 45,000 clones listed, 90% to 95% are singletons. Sample: peripheral blood. The origin of the receptors is a man aged 50 to 59 with COVID-19, enrolled during active disease.

This chain uses TRBV21-1 with TRBJ1-1; the table calls TRBD1, which could not be checked here. TRBV21-1 is a listed pseudogene. This CDR3 is 15 amino acids long. CDR3 sequence: CASNPTQGGFTEAFF. The DNA for the CDR3 is TGTGCCAGCAACCCAACCCAGGGTGGGTTCACTGAAGCTTTCTTT.

V gene TRBV19 combines with J gene TRBJ2-1; D is uncertain. The CDR3 contains 15 residues. The V end was cut by 1 base, the J end by 2 bases, with 9 bases between. CDR1 and CDR2 (germline): LNHDA, SQIVND (reference sequence). The CDR3 nucleotides read TGTGCCAGTAGTATAGCGCCGGGTACCTACAATGAGCAGTTCTTC. Amino acids: CASSIAPGTYNEQFF.

The V and J genes are TRBV29-1 and TRBJ2-4; weak D call: TRBD1 (5 bases). CDR1 is SQVTM and CDR2 is ANQGSEA in the germline V gene. The ends were cut back, 4 bases at V and 0 bases at J, with 13 bases in the middle. CDR3 size: 15 residues. In DNA, the CDR3 is TGCAGCGTTGTGGAGACAGACTTAGCCAAAAACATTCAGTACTTC. Protein: CSVVETDLAKNIQYF.

The chain recombines TRBV15 with TRBJ2-7; 10 nucleotides agree with TRBD1. The V and J ends lost 1 base and 8 bases, in that order; junction bases with no gene match: 11. Per the germline V gene, CDR1 is LNHNV and CDR2 is YYDKDF (reference sequence). The CDR3 is 16 residues long. The CDR3 protein is CATSRGVRDRGVKQYF. As DNA, the CDR3 is TGTGCCACCAGCAGAGGGGTCCGGGACAGGGGTGTTAAGCAGTACTTC.

The V and J genes are TRBV10-3 and TRBJ1-2; D not resolved. The CDR3 runs to 13 residues. Per germline, CDR1 ENHRY and CDR2 SYGVKD. V was pared by 3 bases and J by 6 bases, with 11 bases between. CDR3 sequence: CAISERGRDGYTF. The CDR3 DNA is TGTGCCATCAGTGAACGAGGTCGCGATGGCTACACCTTC.

The chain carries TRBV7-2 and TRBJ1-5, with unresolved D. Trimming pared 5 bases from V and 7 bases from J, leaving 12 bases between. Germline lookup yields CDR1 SGHTA and CDR2 FQGNSA. CDR3 length: 13 residues. CDR3 nucleotides: TGTGCCAGCAGCCTGACCTTCGGGCAGCCCCAGCATTTT. Translation gives CASSLTFGQPQHF.

The CDR3 coding sequence is TGTGCCAGCAGTTCGGGACAGGGAGAGCAGTACTTC. Amino acid sequence: CASSSGQGEQYF. V gene TRBV6-6 combines with J gene TRBJ2-7, with TRBD1 matching 9 bases. Germline CDR1 and CDR2: MNHNY and SVGAGI (reference sequence). This CDR3 spans 12 amino acids. Trimming cost V 4 bases and J 7 bases; bases outside gene matches: 2.

There are a few counts of this clone. The V call is TRBV28, the J call TRBJ2-7; 13 positions match TRBD2. Germline loops: CDR1 MDHEN, CDR2 SYDVKM. CDR3 length: 19 amino acids. V gave up 5 bases and J gave up 0 bases; unmatched junction bases: 13. The CDR3 region is CASSGSLGLAGVSSYEQYF. In nucleotides, the CDR3 is TGTGCCAGCAGTGGGAGCTTAGGACTAGCGGGAGTTTCCTCCTACGAGCAGTACTTC. The full variable domain, rest sourced from reference TRBV28 and TRBJ2-7, is DVKVTQSSRYLVKRTGEKVFLECVQDMDHENMFWYRQDPGLGLRLIYFSYDVKMKEKGDIPEGYSVSREKKERFSLILESASTNQTSMYLCASSGSLGLAGVSSYEQYFGPGTRLTVT.

The gene calls are TRBV7-9 and TRBJ2-4; 8 nucleotides align to TRBD1. CDR3 size: 14 residues. The trim removed 5 bases at V and 3 bases at J, leaving 3 bases unmatched. Germline loops: CDR1 SEHNR, CDR2 FQNEAQ (reference sequence). The CDR3 DNA follows: TGTGCCAGCAGCCTACAGGGGGTCAAAAACATTCAGTACTTC. As protein: CASSLQGVKNIQYF.

This chain joins TRBV9 and TRBJ2-7; 15 bases agree with TRBD2. CDR3 length equals 15 residues. Trimming at V came to 3 bases and at J to 5 bases, leaving 3 bases not matched to a gene. Germline V gene sequence: CDR1 SGDLS, CDR2 YYNGEE. CDR3: CASSGGLAGGNEQYF. CDR3 DNA: TGTGCCAGCAGCGGGGGACTAGCGGGAGGAAACGAGCAGTACTTC.

The chain couples TRBV24-1 to TRBJ1-1; 8 bases agree with TRBD1. J was trimmed by 7 bases and V by 7 bases; bases with no gene match: 7. Germline values: CDR1 KGHDR, CDR2 SFDVKD. CDR3 size: 13 residues. CDR3 DNA: TGTGCCACCAGCAAGGACAGGGCGTTTGAAGCTTTCTTT. Translation: CATSKDRAFEAFF.

This sequence joins TRBV5-4 and TRBJ2-5; 10 bases align to TRBD2. V lost 4 bases and J lost 2; bases outside the gene matches: 8. Germline CDR1 and CDR2: SGHNT and YYREEE (reference sequence). CDR3 length: 16 residues. In DNA form, the CDR3 reads TGTGCCAGCAGCCGGGGTAGCGGGAGGAGTCAAGAGACCCAGTACTTC. Amino acid sequence: CASSRGSGRSQETQYF.

This chain connects TRBV9 to TRBJ1-1, with D possibly matching TRBD1 (5 bases). V dropped 4 bases and J dropped 7 bases, with 20 bases sitting between them. The CDR3 covers 15 residues. The germline V gene encodes CDR1 SGDLS and CDR2 YYNGEE. The CDR3 coding sequence is TGTGCCAGCAGCCCTAGGACCACGGCGGGGGTTGAAGCTTTCTTT. Translating it yields CASSPRTTAGVEAFF.

This chain uses TRBV19 with TRBJ2-3; weak D call: TRBD2 (5 bases). Germline V gene lookup returns CDR1 LNHDA and CDR2 SQIVND (reference sequence). There are 14 residues in the CDR3. V was clipped by 9 bases and J by 0 bases, with 13 bases between them. This CDR3 is CASAGLASTDTQYF. The CDR3 DNA reads as TGTGCCAGCGCAGGACTGGCTAGCACAGATACGCAGTATTTT.

A single count supports this clone. The rearrangement uses TRBV27 and TRBJ1-4, with D tentatively TRBD1 (6 bases). The CDR3 runs 15 residues. Germline V gene data show CDR1 as MNHEY and CDR2 as SMNVEV (reference sequence). V was shortened by 5 bases and J by 5 bases, with 15 bases between the two germline ends. CDR3 nucleotides: TGTGCCAGCAGTCCTCTAACACAGGGAAATGAAAAACTGTTTTTT. The encoded protein is CASSPLTQGNEKLFF. The whole variable domain, remainder taken from reference TRBV27 and TRBJ1-4, is EAQVTQNPRYLITVTGKKLTVTCSQNMNHEYMSWYRQDPGLGLRQIYYSMNVEVTDKGDVPEGYKVSRKEKRNFPLILESPSPNQTSLYFCASSPLTQGNEKLFFGSGTQLSVL.

This clone was counted once. V usage is TRBV7-2 and J usage is TRBJ2-1; 8 positions agree with TRBD1. The germline gives CDR1 SGHTA, CDR2 FQGNSA. There are 15 residues in the CDR3. Trimming at V came to 4 bases and at J to 1 base, leaving 3 bases not matched to a gene. The CDR3 region has the DNA TGTGCCAGCAGCTCGCGACAGGGGTCCTACAATGAGCAGTTCTTC. This translates into CASSSRQGSYNEQFF.